Sequencing of this TCR beta chain was carried out in a study of shared clonotypes between healthy human individuals. Study-wide background: A donor's plate count was three for CD4 naive and three for CD4 memory; CD8 naive had two and CD8 memory one.

The CDR3 loop spans 16 amino acids. Germline V CDR1 and CDR2: SGHNT, YYREEE (reference sequence). The V segment lost 0 bases and the J segment 4 bases; nucleotides outside the gene matches: 3. Assay used: immunoSEQ multiplex PCR; TCRdb lists only in-frame clones, some missing. Altogether millions of clones are present, 85% to 95% being singletons, with the ten largest covering 0.11% to 0.15%. Regarding this clone: This sample also contains other DNA sequences that code for the same CDR3.

The TCR sequence derives from a man younger than 35 in good health. The rearrangement links TRBV5-4 to TRBJ2-5; TRBD2 agrees at 13 bases. Sequencing used naive CD4+ T cells sorted from blood. Noted subset: CD45RA+ positively selected. CDR3 sequence (DNA): TGTGCCAGCAGCTTGGGGACTAGCGGGAGTGGAGAGACCCAGTACTTC. Protein product: CASSLGTSGSGETQYF.